These 17 T cell receptor beta chains originate from one sample sequenced in a study of identical twins. From the 5' RACE reads, TCRdb called clonotypes with MiXCR, one entry per CDR3 protein. The table records over 500,000 distinct CDR3 sequences, 22% of them present only once. This sample also appeared in a second study, on T cells expressing NK-cell markers.

Sequenced material: CD4+ T cells sorted from blood. All receptors derive from a woman in her late teens or twenties in good health.

This clonotype occurred a few times. This chain connects TRBV27 to TRBJ1-2; 8 bases fit TRBD1. CDR3 length: 14 amino acids. The germline CDR1 and CDR2 sequences are MNHEY and SMNVEV (reference sequence). Losses at the gene ends were 3 bases for V and 8 bases for J; bases not matched to a gene: 8. The CDR3 DNA follows: TGTGCCAGCAGTTTTCTCCAGGGGGCGAGGGGCTACACCTTC. Its protein product is CASSFLQGARGYTF.

This clonotype was counted only a few times. The V and J genes are TRBV6-6 and TRBJ1-1; D gene uncertain. CDR3 size: 12 residues. Trimming removed 6 bases at V and 4 bases at J, with 9 bases between. Germline CDR1 is MNHNY and CDR2 is SVGAGI (reference sequence). CDR3 sequence reads: CASRLLSTEAFF. CDR3 bases: TGTGCCAGCAGGTTATTAAGCACTGAAGCTTTCTTT.

This clonotype was found a few times. The rearrangement joins TRBV20-1 to TRBJ1-1, with 7 positions matching TRBD1. This CDR3 has 14 residues. After removal of 8 bases from V and 8 bases from J, the junction contained 17 bases not matched to a gene. Germline V gene sequence: CDR1 DFQATT, CDR2 SNEGSKA (reference sequence). CDR3 residues: CSSPTTGSRLEAFF. The CDR3 bases are TGCAGTTCCCCGACGACAGGGTCCCGGTTGGAAGCTTTCTTT.

This clonotype was observed a few times. The chain employs TRBV10-3 and TRBJ2-1; 8 bases are a match to TRBD2. The CDR3 is made up of 15 amino acids. V dropped 3 bases and J dropped 4; count of bases not matched to a gene: 5. Germline values: CDR1 ENHRY, CDR2 SYGVKD. DNA for the CDR3: TGTGCCATCAGTGAAGGTAGCGGGATTTACAATGAGCAGTTCTTC. Protein sequence: CAISEGSGIYNEQFF.

The rearrangement joins TRBV12-3 or TRBV12-4 to TRBJ2-1, with TRBD2 matching over 8 bases. This CDR3 contains 14 residues. V was clipped by 2 bases and J by 9 bases; unmatched bases: 6. The CDR3 loop reads CASSLLLGGGEQFF. The CDR3 coding sequence is TGTGCCAGCAGTTTACTTCTCGGGGGGGGTGAGCAGTTCTTC.

The V call is TRBV19, the J call TRBJ1-4; D perhaps matches TRBD1 (5 bases). With 1 base removed from V and 2 bases from J, the gap between germline ends came to 8 bases. Germline V gives CDR1 LNHDA, CDR2 SQIVND (reference sequence). The CDR3 is 15 amino acids. CDR3 DNA: TGTGCCAGTAGTATAGGACAGCTCACTAATGAAAAACTGTTTTTT. Amino acid sequence: CASSIGQLTNEKLFF.

V gene TRBV6-2 or TRBV6-3 combines with J gene TRBJ2-1, with D possibly being TRBD1 (7 bases). The length of the CDR3 is 15 residues. Germline CDR1 is MNHEY and CDR2 is SVGEGT. V shed 6 bases and J shed 4 bases, with 16 bases lying between them. The CDR3 is CASRDREALYNEQFF. CDR3 nucleotides: TGTGCCAGCAGAGACAGGGAGGCTTTATACAATGAGCAGTTCTTC.

The chain has TRBV7-2 and TRBJ1-2; perhaps TRBD1 as D (5 bases). Trimming removed 4 bases at V and 2 bases at J, with 17 bases between. CDR1 and CDR2 (germline): SGHTA, FQGNSA. The CDR3 runs to 16 residues. The CDR3 region is CASSSIDGGSNYGYTF. In nucleotides, the CDR3 is TGTGCCAGCAGCTCCATAGATGGGGGTTCGAACTATGGCTACACCTTC.

This clonotype occurred many times. This chain uses TRBV29-1 with TRBJ1-4; D call uncertain. The V end was cut by 1 base, the J end by 4 bases, with 10 bases between. CDR1 and CDR2 (germline): SQVTM, ANQGSEA. The CDR3 runs 14 residues. CDR3 nucleotides: TGCAGCGTTGAAGTGGTCGGTCGTAATGAAAAACTGTTTTTT. This sequence encodes CSVEVVGRNEKLFF.

J is TRBJ2-3 and V is TRBV7-2; D not certain. Trimming removed 5 bases from V and 4 bases from J, with 19 bases in between. Germline V lookup: CDR1 SGHTA, CDR2 FQGNSA. The CDR3 covers 16 residues. CDR3 DNA: TGTGCCAGCAGCCCCGGATTGGAGACCAGCGCAGATACGCAGTATTTT. This sequence encodes CASSPGLETSADTQYF. Together with reference TRBV7-2 and TRBJ2-3, the CDR3 gives the full variable domain: GAGVSQSPSNKVTEKGKDVELRCDPISGHTALYWYRQSLGQGLEFLIYFQGNSAPDKSGLPSDRFSAERTGGSVSTLTIQRTQQEDSAVYLCASSPGLETSADTQYFGPGTRLTVL.

This clonotype was seen a handful of times. The chain is built from TRBV12-3 or TRBV12-4 and TRBJ2-6, with no clear D. The ends were cut back, 6 bases at V and 0 bases at J, with 3 bases in the middle. CDR3 size: 13 residues. The CDR3 is CASRHSGANVLTF. The CDR3 DNA is TGTGCCAGCAGACACTCTGGGGCCAACGTCCTGACTTTC.

There are many counts of this clonotype. V usage is TRBV12-3 or TRBV12-4 and J usage is TRBJ2-1; 11 bases agree with TRBD2. The CDR3 runs 14 residues. The trim removed 11 bases at V and 0 bases at J, leaving 3 bases unmatched. CDR3 in DNA: TGTGCCGATCTAGCGGGAGGCTCCTACAATGAGCAGTTCTTC. Amino acid sequence: CADLAGGSYNEQFF.

This clonotype appeared a few times. J is TRBJ2-7 and V is TRBV9, with 9 bases that match TRBD1. V was clipped by 3 bases and J by 5 bases; unmatched bases: 9. The CDR3 sequence is 15 residues long. The germline CDR1 and CDR2 sequences are SGDLS and YYNGEE. CDR3 bases: TGTGCCAGCAGCGCCTCCGGGACAGGGCTCCACGAGCAGTACTTC. This codes for CASSASGTGLHEQYF.

The J gene is TRBJ2-7, the V gene TRBV15, with 8 bases that match TRBD1. This CDR3 has 16 residues. V lost 0 bases and J lost 6; bases outside the gene matches: 10. Germline CDR1 reads LNHNV; CDR2 reads YYDKDF (reference sequence). CDR3 in amino acids: CATSRDLRAGGSEQYF. CDR3 DNA: TGTGCCACCAGCAGAGATCTAAGGGCAGGGGGCAGCGAGCAGTACTTC.

A few counts support this clonotype. This sequence joins TRBV4-1 and TRBJ1-4; D is ambiguous. V gave up 1 base and J gave up 4 bases, with 7 bases separating them. This CDR3 is built from 14 residues. Germline V gene data show CDR1 as MGHRA and CDR2 as YSYEKL. CDR3 amino acids: CASSQGGFNEKLFF. The CDR3 nucleotides are TGCGCCAGCAGCCAAGGAGGGTTTAATGAAAAACTGTTTTTT.

In DNA form, the CDR3 reads TGTGCCAGCAGCCAAGTTCGGGTTCAGGGGACCCAGTACTTC. It encodes CASSQVRVQGTQYF. The chain joins TRBV14 to TRBJ2-5; tentatively, D is TRBD1 (5 bases). V gave up 1 base and J gave up 7 bases, with 13 bases separating them. The V gene's germline CDR1 is SGHDN and CDR2 FVKESK. The CDR3 runs 14 residues.

This clonotype has only a few counts. The V call is TRBV6-1, the J call TRBJ2-7; 8 nucleotides align to TRBD2. V shed 6 bases and J 5 bases; nucleotides not matched to a gene: 15. The CDR3 has 16 amino acids. The germline V gene encodes CDR1 MNHNS and CDR2 SASEGT. CDR3 sequence (DNA): TGTGCCAGCAGCCCCTACCTGTCGCGGGAGGTACACGAGCAGTACTTC. Its protein product is CASSPYLSREVHEQYF.